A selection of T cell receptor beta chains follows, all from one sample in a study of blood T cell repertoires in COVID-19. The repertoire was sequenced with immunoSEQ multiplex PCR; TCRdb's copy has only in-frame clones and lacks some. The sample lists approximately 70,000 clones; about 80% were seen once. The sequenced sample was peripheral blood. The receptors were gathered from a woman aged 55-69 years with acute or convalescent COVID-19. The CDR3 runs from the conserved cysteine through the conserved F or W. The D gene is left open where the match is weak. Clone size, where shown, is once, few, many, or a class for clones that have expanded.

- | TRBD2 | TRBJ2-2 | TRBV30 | TGTGCCTGGAGAACAGCGGGGGCGCACACCGGGGAGCTGTTTTTT | CAWRTAGAHTGELFF
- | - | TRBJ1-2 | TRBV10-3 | TGTGCCATCAGTGAGCCCGAGTATGGCTACACCTTC | CAISEPEYGYTF
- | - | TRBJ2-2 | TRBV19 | TGTGCCAGTAGTCCCCACAGAACCGGGGAGCTGTTTTTT | CASSPHRTGELFF
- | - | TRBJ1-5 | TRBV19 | TGTGCCAGTAGTATAATTCGGCAGCCCCAGCATTTT | CASSIIRQPQHF
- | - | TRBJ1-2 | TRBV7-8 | TGTGCCAGCAGCTTAGGAGTCACCCCGAGCTATGGCTACACCTTC | CASSLGVTPSYGYTF
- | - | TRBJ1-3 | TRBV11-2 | TGTGCCAGCACCTTTAGGGGTGAATCTGGAAACACCATATATTTT | CASTFRGESGNTIYF
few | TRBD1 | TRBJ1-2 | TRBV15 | TGTGCCACCAGCAGAGACTTGGGTCCGGGACAGGGGGCGCAAGGCTACACCTTC | CATSRDLGPGQGAQGYTF
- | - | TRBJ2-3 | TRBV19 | TGTGCCAGTATGCAGGGGTCAGATACGCAGTATTTT | CASMQGSDTQYF
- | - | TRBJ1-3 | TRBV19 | TGTGCCAGTAACTCGGCGGGGGGAAACACCATATATTTT | CASNSAGGNTIYF
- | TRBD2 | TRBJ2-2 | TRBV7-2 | TGTGCCAGCAGCGGGGCGGGAGCGAACACCGGGGAGCTGTTTTTT | CASSGAGANTGELFF
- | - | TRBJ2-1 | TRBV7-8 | TGTGCCAGCAGCTTGCCTACCCGGTCGGAGCAGTTCTTC | CASSLPTRSEQFF
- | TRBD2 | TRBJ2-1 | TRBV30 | TGTGCCTGTCAACTAGCGGGGGGGCAAAATGAGCAGTTCTTC | CACQLAGGQNEQFF
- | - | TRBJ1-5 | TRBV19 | TGTGCCAGTAGTATCGGCGGAGCCAATCAGCCCCAGCATTTT | CASSIGGANQPQHF
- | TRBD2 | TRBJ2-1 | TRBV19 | TGTGCCAGTAGTATCGGGGGGGGGCCCCCCGAGCAGTTCTTC | CASSIGGGPPEQFF
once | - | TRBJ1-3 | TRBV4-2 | TGTGCCAGCAGCCAAGATGAGGGAAACACCATATATTTT | CASSQDEGNTIYF
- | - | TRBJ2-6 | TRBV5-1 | TGCGCCAGCAGCCGGACAACCTCTGGGGCCAACGTCCTGACTTTC | CASSRTTSGANVLTF
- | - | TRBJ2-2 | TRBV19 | TGTGCCAGTAGTCAACAGGGTACCGGGGAGCTGTTTTTT | CASSQQGTGELFF
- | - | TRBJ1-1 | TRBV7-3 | TGTGCCAGCAGCCCCCGAGGGGGGGCGACTGAAGCTTTCTTT | CASSPRGGATEAFF
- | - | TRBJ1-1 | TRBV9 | TGTGCCAGCAGCGTAGCCCCCGGTGGGAACACTGAAGCTTTCTTT | CASSVAPGGNTEAFF
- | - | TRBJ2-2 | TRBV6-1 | TGTGCCAGCAGTGCTTCCAGGGGACGCAACACCGGGGAGCTGTTTTTT | CASSASRGRNTGELFF
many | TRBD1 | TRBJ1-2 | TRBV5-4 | TGTGCCAGCAGCCCCAGGGGGGCCCGAGAAACCTTC | CASSPRGARETF
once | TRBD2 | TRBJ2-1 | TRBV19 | TGTGCCAGTAGTATAACGGGGGGAAGCTCCTACAATGAGCAGTTCTTC | CASSITGGSSYNEQFF
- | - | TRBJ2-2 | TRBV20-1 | TGCAGTGCTAGTGAGATGAGCACCGGGGAGCTGTTTTTT | CSASEMSTGELFF
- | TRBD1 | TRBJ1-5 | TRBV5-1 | TGCGCCAGCAGCCCGGGACAGGGCCAGCCCCAGCATTTT | CASSPGQGQPQHF
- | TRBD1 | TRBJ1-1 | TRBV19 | TGTGCCAGTAGAAAACAGGGGACTGAAGCTTTCTTT | CASRKQGTEAFF
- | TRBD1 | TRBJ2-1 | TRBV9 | TGTGCCAGCACCCTAACAGGGGTTGAGCAGTTCTTC | CASTLTGVEQFF
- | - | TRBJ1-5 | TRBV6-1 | TGTGCCAGCAGTGACCCGGGAGTGGCTCAGCCCCAGCATTTT | CASSDPGVAQPQHF